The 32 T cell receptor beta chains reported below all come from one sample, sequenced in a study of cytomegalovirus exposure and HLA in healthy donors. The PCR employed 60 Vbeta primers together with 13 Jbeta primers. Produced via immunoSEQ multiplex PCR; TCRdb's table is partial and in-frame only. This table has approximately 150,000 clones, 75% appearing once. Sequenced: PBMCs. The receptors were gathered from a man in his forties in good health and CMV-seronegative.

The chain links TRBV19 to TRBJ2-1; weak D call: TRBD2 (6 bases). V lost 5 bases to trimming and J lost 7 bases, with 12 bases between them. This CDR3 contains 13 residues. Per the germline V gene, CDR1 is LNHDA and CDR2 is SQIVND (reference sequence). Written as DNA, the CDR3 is TGTGCCAGTAGTGTCGGGGGACGTAATGAGCAGTTCTTC. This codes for CASSVGGRNEQFF.

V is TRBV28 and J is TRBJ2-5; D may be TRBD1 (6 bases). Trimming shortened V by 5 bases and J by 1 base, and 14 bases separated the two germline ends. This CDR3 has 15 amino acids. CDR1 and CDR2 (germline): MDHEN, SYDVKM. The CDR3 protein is CASSARGQPQETQYF. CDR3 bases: TGTGCCAGCAGTGCTAGGGGACAACCCCAAGAGACCCAGTACTTC.

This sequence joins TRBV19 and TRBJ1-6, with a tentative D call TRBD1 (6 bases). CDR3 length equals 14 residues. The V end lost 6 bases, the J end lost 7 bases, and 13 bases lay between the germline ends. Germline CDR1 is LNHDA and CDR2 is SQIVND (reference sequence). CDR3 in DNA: TGTGCCAGTAGACGGGGGGGCTTCAATTCACCCCTCCACTTT. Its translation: CASRRGGFNSPLHF.

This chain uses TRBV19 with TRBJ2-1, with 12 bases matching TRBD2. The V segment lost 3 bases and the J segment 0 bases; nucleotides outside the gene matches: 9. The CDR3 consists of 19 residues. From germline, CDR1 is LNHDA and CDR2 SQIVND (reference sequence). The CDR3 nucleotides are TGTGCCAGTAGTATTATGGGACTAGCGGGCCTTAGCTCCTACAATGAGCAGTTCTTC. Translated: CASSIMGLAGLSSYNEQFF.

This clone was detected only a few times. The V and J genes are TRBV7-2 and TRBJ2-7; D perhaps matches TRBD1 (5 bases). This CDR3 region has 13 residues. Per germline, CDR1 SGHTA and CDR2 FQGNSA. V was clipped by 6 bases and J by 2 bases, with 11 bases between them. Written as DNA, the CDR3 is TGTGCCAGCAGTCTTGACAGCCCCTACGAGCAGTACTTC. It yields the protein CASSLDSPYEQYF.

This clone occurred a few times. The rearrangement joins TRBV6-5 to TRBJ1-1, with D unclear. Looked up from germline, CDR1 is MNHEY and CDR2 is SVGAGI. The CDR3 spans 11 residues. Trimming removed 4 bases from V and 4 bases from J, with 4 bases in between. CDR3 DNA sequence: TGTGCCAGCAGTTCGGTCACTGAAGCTTTCTTT. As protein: CASSSVTEAFF.

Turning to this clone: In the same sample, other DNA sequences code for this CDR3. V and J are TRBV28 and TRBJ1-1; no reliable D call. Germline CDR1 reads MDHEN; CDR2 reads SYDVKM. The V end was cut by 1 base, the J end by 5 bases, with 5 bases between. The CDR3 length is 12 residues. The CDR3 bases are TGTGCCAGCAGTTTATCCGGGACTGAAGCTTTCTTT. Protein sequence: CASSLSGTEAFF.

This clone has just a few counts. CDR3 sequence: CASSPGQGYSNQPQHF. The CDR3, as DNA: TGCGCCAGCAGCCCGGGACAGGGATATAGCAATCAGCCCCAGCATTTT. The chain combines TRBV4-1 with TRBJ1-5; 9 positions agree with TRBD1. CDR1 MGHRA and CDR2 YSYEKL come from the germline V gene. This CDR3 has 16 residues. Trimming removed 4 bases from V and 0 bases from J; junction bases left unmatched: 4.

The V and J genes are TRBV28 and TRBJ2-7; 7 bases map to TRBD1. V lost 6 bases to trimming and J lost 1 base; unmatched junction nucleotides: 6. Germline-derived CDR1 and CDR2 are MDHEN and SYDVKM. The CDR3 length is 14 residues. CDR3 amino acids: CASRTPGQSYEQYF. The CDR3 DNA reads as TGTGCCAGCAGGACCCCGGGACAGTCCTACGAGCAGTACTTC.

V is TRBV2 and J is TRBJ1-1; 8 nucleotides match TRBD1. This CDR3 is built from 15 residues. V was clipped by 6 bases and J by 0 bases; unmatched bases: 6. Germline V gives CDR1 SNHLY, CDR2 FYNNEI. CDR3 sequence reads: CASRTRTGLNTEAFF. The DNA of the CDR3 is TGTGCCAGCAGAACCCGGACAGGGTTGAACACTGAAGCTTTCTTT.

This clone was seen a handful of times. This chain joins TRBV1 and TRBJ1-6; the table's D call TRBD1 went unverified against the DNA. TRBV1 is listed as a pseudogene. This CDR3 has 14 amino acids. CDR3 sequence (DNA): TGCACCAGCAGGCCGGGACAGTACACCTCTCCGTATCACTTT. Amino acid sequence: CTSRPGQYTSPYHF.

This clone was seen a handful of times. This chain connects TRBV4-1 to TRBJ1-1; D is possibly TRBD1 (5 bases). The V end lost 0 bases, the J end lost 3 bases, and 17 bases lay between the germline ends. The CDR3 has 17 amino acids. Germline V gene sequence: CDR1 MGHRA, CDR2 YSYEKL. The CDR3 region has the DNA TGCGCCAGCAGCCAAGATGGGGGGAGGAGGGAGTACACTGAAGCTTTCTTT. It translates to CASSQDGGRREYTEAFF.

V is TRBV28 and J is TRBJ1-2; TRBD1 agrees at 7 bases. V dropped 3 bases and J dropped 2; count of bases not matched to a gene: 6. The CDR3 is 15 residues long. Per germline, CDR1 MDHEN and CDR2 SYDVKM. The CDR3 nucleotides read TGTGCCAGCAGTTTTAGACAGGGCCCAAACTATGGCTACACCTTC. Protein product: CASSFRQGPNYGYTF.

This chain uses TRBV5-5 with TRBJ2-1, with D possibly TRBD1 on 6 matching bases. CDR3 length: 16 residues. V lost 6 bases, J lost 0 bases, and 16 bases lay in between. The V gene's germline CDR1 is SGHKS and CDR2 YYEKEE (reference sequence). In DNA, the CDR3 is TGTGCCAGCACCATACACCCCAGGGGCTCCTACAATGAGCAGTTCTTC. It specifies CASTIHPRGSYNEQFF.

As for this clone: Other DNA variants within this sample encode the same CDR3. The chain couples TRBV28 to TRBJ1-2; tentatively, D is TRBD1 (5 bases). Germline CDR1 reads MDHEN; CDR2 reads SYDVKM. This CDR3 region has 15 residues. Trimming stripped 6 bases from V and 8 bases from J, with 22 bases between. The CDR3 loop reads CASSLSGDLVGGYTF. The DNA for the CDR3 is TGTGCCAGCAGCCTCTCGGGGGATCTCGTGGGCGGCTACACCTTC.

The CDR3 region has the DNA TGTGCCAGCAGCTTGGCCGGCGGTACGAATTCACCCCTCCACTTT. Its translation is CASSLAGGTNSPLHF. The chain recombines TRBV5-6 with TRBJ1-6; D gene uncertain. The CDR3 loop spans 15 amino acids. V was trimmed by 0 bases and J by 7 bases, leaving 11 bases between them. Germline assignment: CDR1 SGHDT and CDR2 YYEEEE. Drawing the rest from reference TRBV5-6 and TRBJ1-6, the complete variable domain is DAGVTQSPTHLIKTRGQQVTLRCSPKSGHDTVSWYQQALGQGPQFIFQYYEEEERQRGNFPDRFSGHQFPNYSSELNVNALLLGDSALYLCASSLAGGTNSPLHFGNGTRLTVT.

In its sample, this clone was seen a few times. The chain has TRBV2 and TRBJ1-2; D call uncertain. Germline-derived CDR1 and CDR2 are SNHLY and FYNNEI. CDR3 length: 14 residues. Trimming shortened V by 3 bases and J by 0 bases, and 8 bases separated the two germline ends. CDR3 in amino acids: CASSEQASNYGYTF. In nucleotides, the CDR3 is TGTGCCAGCAGTGAGCAGGCCTCTAACTATGGCTACACCTTC.

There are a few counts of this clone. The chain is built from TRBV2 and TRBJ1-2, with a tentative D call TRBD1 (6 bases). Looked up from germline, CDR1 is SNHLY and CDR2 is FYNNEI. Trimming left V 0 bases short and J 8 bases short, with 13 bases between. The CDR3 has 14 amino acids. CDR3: CASSEAAGAGGYTF. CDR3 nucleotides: TGTGCCAGCAGTGAAGCGGCGGGGGCTGGGGGCTACACCTTC.

Written as DNA, the CDR3 is TGCAGCGTGGTCGGGATCCAAGAGACCCAGTACTTC. Translation gives CSVVGIQETQYF. The chain employs TRBV29-1 and TRBJ2-5; possible D gene TRBD2, 5 bases. The V end was cut by 6 bases, the J end by 1 base, with 9 bases between. The CDR3 loop spans 12 amino acids. CDR1 SQVTM and CDR2 ANQGSEA come from the germline V gene.

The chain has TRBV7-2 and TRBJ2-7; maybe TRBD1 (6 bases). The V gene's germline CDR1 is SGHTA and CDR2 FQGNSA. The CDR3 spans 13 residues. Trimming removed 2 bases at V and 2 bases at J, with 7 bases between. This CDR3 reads CASSLRTAYEQYF. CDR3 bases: TGTGCCAGCAGCTTAAGGACAGCCTACGAGCAGTACTTC.

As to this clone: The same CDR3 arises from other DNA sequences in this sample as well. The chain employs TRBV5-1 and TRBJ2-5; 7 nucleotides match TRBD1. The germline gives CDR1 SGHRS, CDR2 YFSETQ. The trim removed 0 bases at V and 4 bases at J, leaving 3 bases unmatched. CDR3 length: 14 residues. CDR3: CASSLEGGRETQYF. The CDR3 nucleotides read TGCGCCAGCAGCTTGGAAGGGGGCAGAGAGACCCAGTACTTC.

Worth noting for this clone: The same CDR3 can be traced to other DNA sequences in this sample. The chain's CDR3 is CSGGQPYEQYF. For the CDR3, the DNA is TGCAGCGGAGGACAGCCCTACGAGCAGTACTTC. This chain links TRBV29-1 with TRBJ2-7; tentatively, D is TRBD1 (6 bases). Germline V lookup: CDR1 SQVTM, CDR2 ANQGSEA. V was pared by 7 bases and J by 2 bases, with 9 bases between. The CDR3 spans 11 residues.

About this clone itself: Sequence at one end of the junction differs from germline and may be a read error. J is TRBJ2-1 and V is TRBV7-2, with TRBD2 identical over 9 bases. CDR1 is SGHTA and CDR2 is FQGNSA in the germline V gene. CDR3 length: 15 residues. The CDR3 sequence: CASSLAGAPYNEQFF. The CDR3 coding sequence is TGTGCCAGCAGTTTAGCGGGGGCCCCCTACAATGAGCAGTTCTTC.

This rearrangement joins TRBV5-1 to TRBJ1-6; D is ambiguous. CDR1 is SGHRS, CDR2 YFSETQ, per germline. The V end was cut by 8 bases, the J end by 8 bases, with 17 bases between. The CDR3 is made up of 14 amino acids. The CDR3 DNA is TGCGCCAGTAACGCCGGGTCCACGGATTCACCCCTCCACTTT. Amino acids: CASNAGSTDSPLHF.

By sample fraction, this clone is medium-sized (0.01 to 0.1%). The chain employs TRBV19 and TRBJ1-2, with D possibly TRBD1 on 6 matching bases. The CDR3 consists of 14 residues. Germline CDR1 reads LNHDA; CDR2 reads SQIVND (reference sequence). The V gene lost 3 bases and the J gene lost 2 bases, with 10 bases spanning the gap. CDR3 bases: TGTGCCAGTAGTATTGGACAGACGAACTATGGCTACACCTTC. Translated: CASSIGQTNYGYTF.

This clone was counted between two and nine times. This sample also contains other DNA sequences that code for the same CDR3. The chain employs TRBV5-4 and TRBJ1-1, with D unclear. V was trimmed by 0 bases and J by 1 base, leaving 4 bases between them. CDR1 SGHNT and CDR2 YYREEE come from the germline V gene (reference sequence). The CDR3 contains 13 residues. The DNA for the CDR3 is TGTGCCAGCAGCTTGGGCGGGAACACTGAAGCTTTCTTT. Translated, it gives CASSLGGNTEAFF.

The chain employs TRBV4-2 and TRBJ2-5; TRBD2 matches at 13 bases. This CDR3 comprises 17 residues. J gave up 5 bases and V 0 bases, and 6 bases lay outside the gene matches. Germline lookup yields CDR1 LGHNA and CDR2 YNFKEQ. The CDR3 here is CASSQEDRTSGGETQYF. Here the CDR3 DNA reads TGTGCCAGCAGCCAAGAGGATAGGACTAGCGGGGGCGAGACCCAGTACTTC.

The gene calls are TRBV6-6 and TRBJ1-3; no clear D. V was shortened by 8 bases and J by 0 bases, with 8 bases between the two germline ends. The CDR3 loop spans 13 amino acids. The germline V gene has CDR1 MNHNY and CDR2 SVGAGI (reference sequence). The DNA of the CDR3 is TGTGCCAGCCAGGAAGCCTCTGGAAACACCATATATTTT. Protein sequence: CASQEASGNTIYF.

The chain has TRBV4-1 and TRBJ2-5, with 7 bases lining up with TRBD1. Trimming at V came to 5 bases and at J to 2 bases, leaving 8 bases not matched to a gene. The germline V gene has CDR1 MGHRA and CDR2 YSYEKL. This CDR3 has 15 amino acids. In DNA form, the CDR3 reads TGCGCCAGCAGCAATCCGGGACAGACACAAGAGACCCAGTACTTC. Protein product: CASSNPGQTQETQYF.

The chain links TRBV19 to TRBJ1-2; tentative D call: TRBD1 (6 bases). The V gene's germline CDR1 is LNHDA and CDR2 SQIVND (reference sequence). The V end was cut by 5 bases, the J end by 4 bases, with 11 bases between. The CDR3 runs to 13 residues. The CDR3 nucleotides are TGTGCCAGTAGTCGGTGGGGGCCCTATGGCTACACCTTC. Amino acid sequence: CASSRWGPYGYTF.

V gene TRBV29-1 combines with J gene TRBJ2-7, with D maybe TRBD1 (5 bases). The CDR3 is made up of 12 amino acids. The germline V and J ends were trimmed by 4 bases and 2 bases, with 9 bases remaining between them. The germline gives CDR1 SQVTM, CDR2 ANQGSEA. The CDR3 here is CSVAQVPYEQYF. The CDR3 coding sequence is TGCAGCGTTGCACAGGTACCCTACGAGCAGTACTTC.

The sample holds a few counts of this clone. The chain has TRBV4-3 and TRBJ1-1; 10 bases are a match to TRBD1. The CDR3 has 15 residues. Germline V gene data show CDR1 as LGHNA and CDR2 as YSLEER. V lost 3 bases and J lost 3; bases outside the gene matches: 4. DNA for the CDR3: TGCGCCAGCAGCCACTACGGACAGGGGGACACTGAAGCTTTCTTT. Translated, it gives CASSHYGQGDTEAFF.